These 26 T cell receptor beta chains were all obtained from the same sample, sequenced in a study of blood T cell dynamics during melanoma immunotherapy. TCRdb keeps only in-frame clones here, not all; method: immunoSEQ multiplex PCR. Seen here are some 9,900 clones, about 87% observed once, and the top ten hold over 9.5%. Time point: pre-treatment baseline. This sample comprised blood, obtained from a patient treated with checkpoint blockade. The receptors were sampled from a human donor with melanoma.

V gene TRBV9 combines with J gene TRBJ2-1; 9 nucleotides align to TRBD2. CDR3 length: 13 residues. The V gene end was trimmed by 3 bases and the J gene end by 6 bases; junction bases not matched to a gene: 1. The V gene's germline CDR1 is SGDLS and CDR2 YYNGEE. In nucleotides, the CDR3 is TGTGCCAGCAGCGCGGGACTAGCCAATGAGCAGTTCTTC. Its protein product is CASSAGLANEQFF.

The rearrangement links TRBV5-6 to TRBJ1-6; D remains unclear. Trimming removed 2 bases at V and 8 bases at J, with 11 bases between. The CDR3 sequence is 14 residues long. Germline V gives CDR1 SGHDT, CDR2 YYEEEE. The CDR3, as DNA: TGTGCCAGCAGCTTAGGAGAGACGGATTCACCCCTCCACTTT. It translates to CASSLGETDSPLHF.

V gene TRBV28 combines with J gene TRBJ1-5; the D gene is possibly TRBD1 (5 bases). V lost 6 bases and J lost 2, with 8 bases in between. Germline V gene lookup returns CDR1 MDHEN and CDR2 SYDVKM. The CDR3 sequence is 13 residues long. The CDR3 region is CASSGTGNQPQHF. CDR3 DNA: TGTGCCAGCAGCGGGACCGGCAATCAGCCCCAGCATTTT.

This clone occurred once. This sequence joins TRBV28 and TRBJ1-6, with TRBD1 matching over 8 bases. This CDR3 is 15 amino acids long. V dropped 8 bases and J dropped 7; count of bases not matched to a gene: 10. Germline CDR1 and CDR2: MDHEN and SYDVKM. The CDR3 coding sequence is TGTGCCAGCGGCTGGAGGGACAGGCGAAATTCACCCCTCCACTTT. As protein: CASGWRDRRNSPLHF.

The rearrangement uses TRBV7-9 and TRBJ1-1; D not resolved. The V end lost 2 bases, the J end lost 3 bases, and 16 bases lay between the germline ends. The CDR3 runs to 16 residues. The germline gives CDR1 SEHNR, CDR2 FQNEAQ (reference sequence). As DNA, the CDR3 is TGTGCCAGCAGCTTAAAGGGATTACGAGGACACACTGAAGCTTTCTTT. It is translated as CASSLKGLRGHTEAFF. Full variable domain (rest looked up from reference TRBV7-9 and TRBJ1-1): DTGVSQNPRHKITKRGQNVTFRCDPISEHNRLYWYRQTLGQGPEFLTYFQNEAQLEKSRLLSDRFSAERPKGSFSTLEIQRTEQGDSAMYLCASSLKGLRGHTEAFFGQGTRLTVV.

The V and J genes are TRBV5-8 and TRBJ2-6; D unresolved. Trimming cost V 2 bases and J 4 bases, with 19 bases left between them. There are 18 residues in the CDR3. Germline CDR1 SGHTS, CDR2 YDEGEE. The CDR3 DNA reads as TGTGCCAGCAGCTTTGTGGGCACTTCCTCCCCCGGGGCCAACGTCCTGACTTTC. This sequence encodes CASSFVGTSSPGANVLTF.

CDR3 nucleotide sequence: TGTGCCATCAGTGAGTCATCTACCGAAAACTCCTACAATGAGCAGTTCTTC. Translating it yields CAISESSTENSYNEQFF. The V gene is TRBV10-3, the J gene TRBJ2-1, with D uncertain. This CDR3 region has 17 residues. Germline CDR1 is ENHRY and CDR2 is SYGVKD. Trimming left V 0 bases short and J 0 bases short, with 12 bases between.

The J gene is TRBJ1-5, the V gene TRBV27, with D perhaps TRBD1 (5 bases). The V end was cut by 2 bases, the J end by 3 bases, with 8 bases between. The CDR3 loop spans 14 amino acids. Germline V gene data show CDR1 as MNHEY and CDR2 as SMNVEV (reference sequence). CDR3 region: CASSLEGLNQPQHF. The CDR3 nucleotides read TGTGCCAGCAGTTTAGAGGGGCTCAATCAGCCCCAGCATTTT.

The chain's CDR3 is CASRPQGRGLSGEQYF. Written as DNA, the CDR3 is TGCGCCAGCAGACCTCAGGGGAGAGGACTTTCGGGCGAGCAGTACTTC. The J gene is TRBJ2-5, the V gene TRBV5-1; possibly TRBD1 for D (6 bases). The J call is in doubt because the DNA end fits TRBJ2-7 better. This CDR3 is 16 amino acids long. Germline loops: CDR1 SGHRS, CDR2 YFSETQ.

The chain couples TRBV7-9 to TRBJ2-2, with a tentative D call TRBD2 (6 bases). This CDR3 is 17 amino acids long. CDR1 and CDR2 (germline): SEHNR, FQNEAQ (reference sequence). V shed 0 bases and J shed 4 bases, with 15 bases lying between them. The CDR3 sequence: CASSLAPGEGTTGELFF. The DNA of the CDR3 is TGTGCCAGCAGCTTAGCGCCGGGGGAAGGGACCACCGGGGAGCTGTTTTTT.

This clone was seen a single time. This rearrangement joins TRBV7-6 to TRBJ2-1, with D perhaps TRBD1 or TRBD2 (5 bases each). V was pared by 0 bases and J by 6 bases, with 9 bases between. This CDR3 spans 14 amino acids. Per the germline V gene, CDR1 is SGHVS and CDR2 is FNYEAQ. The CDR3 region is CASSLAWGSNEQFF. CDR3 DNA sequence: TGTGCCAGCAGCTTAGCATGGGGGTCCAATGAGCAGTTCTTC.

J is TRBJ2-3 and V is TRBV5-4, with D tentatively TRBD2 (6 bases). V lost 3 bases and J lost 5, with 7 bases in between. Germline values: CDR1 SGHNT, CDR2 YYREEE (reference sequence). The CDR3 sequence is 12 residues long. This CDR3 is CASSSGVDTQYF. The CDR3 region has the DNA TGTGCCAGCAGCTCGGGGGTAGATACGCAGTATTTT.

The chain combines TRBV12-5 with TRBJ2-3; 7 bases are a match to TRBD1. Unmatched junction bases numbered 9, after V lost 1 base and J lost 5 bases. From germline, CDR1 is LGHNT and CDR2 FRNRAP. The CDR3 has 16 residues. CDR3 sequence reads: CASGLGPSGQLDTQYF. The CDR3, as DNA: TGTGCTAGTGGTTTGGGCCCCTCGGGACAGCTAGATACGCAGTATTTT.

V gene TRBV2 combines with J gene TRBJ1-1; the D is unclear. Looked up from germline, CDR1 is SNHLY and CDR2 is FYNNEI. Trimming cost V 1 base and J 4 bases, with 7 bases left between them. The CDR3 totals 13 residues. Here the CDR3 reads CASSEGGVTEAFF. In nucleotides, the CDR3 is TGTGCCAGCAGTGAAGGGGGTGTCACTGAAGCTTTCTTT.

This clone was picked up one time. CDR3 amino acids: CASSQVGWGNYGYTF. In DNA, the CDR3 is TGCGCCAGCAGCCAAGTGGGGTGGGGAAACTATGGCTACACCTTC. This chain links TRBV4-1 with TRBJ1-2; no clear D gene. The CDR3 extends over 15 amino acids. V lost 1 base, J lost 2 bases, and 11 bases lay in between. The germline CDR1 and CDR2 sequences are MGHRA and YSYEKL.

The V and J genes are TRBV28 and TRBJ2-1, with D possibly TRBD2 on 6 matching bases. The germline gives CDR1 MDHEN, CDR2 SYDVKM. The CDR3 covers 17 residues. Between the trimmed V and J ends, which lost 7 bases and 1 base, there was a span of 20 bases. CDR3 in DNA: TGTGCCAGCACCGTAAATCCACGGGAGTTTTCCTACAATGAGCAGTTCTTC. This encodes CASTVNPREFSYNEQFF.

V and J are TRBV11-2 and TRBJ2-1; 9 nucleotides line up with TRBD2. Germline V gene sequence: CDR1 SGHAT, CDR2 FQNNGV. Germline trimming cut 4 bases from V and 5 bases from J; bases unmatched to any gene: 9. The CDR3 extends over 16 amino acids. The CDR3 spells CASSSLSGREHNEQFF. The DNA of the CDR3 is TGTGCCAGCAGCTCCCTTAGCGGGAGAGAACACAATGAGCAGTTCTTC.

V gene TRBV6-1 combines with J gene TRBJ2-7; 7 nucleotides agree with TRBD2. Trimming removed 2 bases from V and 2 bases from J; junction bases left unmatched: 3. This CDR3 is built from 14 residues. Germline loops: CDR1 MNHNS, CDR2 SASEGT. CDR3 coding DNA: TGTGCCAGCAGTGAATACGGGGGGACCTACGAGCAGTACGTC. Its protein product is CASSEYGGTYEQYV.

The rearrangement uses TRBV6-6 and TRBJ2-3; no clear D gene. The CDR3 has 14 residues. Per the germline V gene, CDR1 is MNHNY and CDR2 is SVGAGI (reference sequence). Trimming removed 2 bases at V and 0 bases at J, with 6 bases between. The CDR3 DNA sequence: TGTGCCAGCAGTTACCTTGTTAGCACAGATACGCAGTATTTT. Translation gives CASSYLVSTDTQYF.

The chain combines TRBV5-1 with TRBJ2-1; D uncertain. Germline V gene data show CDR1 as SGHRS and CDR2 as YFSETQ. The CDR3 length is 14 residues. V lost 5 bases to trimming and J lost 2 bases, with 11 bases between them. DNA of the CDR3: TGCGCCAGCAGTTCCGGAGAGCCCTACAATGAGCAGTTCTTC. This gives the protein CASSSGEPYNEQFF. Together with reference TRBV5-1 and TRBJ2-1, the CDR3 gives the full variable domain: KAGVTQTPRYLIKTRGQQVTLSCSPISGHRSVSWYQQTPGQGLQFLFEYFSETQRNKGNFPGRFSGRQFSNSRSEMNVSTLELGDSALYLCASSSGEPYNEQFFGPGTRLTVL.

The V gene is TRBV7-8, the J gene TRBJ2-3, with 9 positions matching TRBD1. The CDR3 has 16 residues. V gave up 0 bases and J gave up 8 bases; unmatched junction bases: 9. Germline V gene sequence: CDR1 SGHVS, CDR2 FQNEAQ. The CDR3 region has the DNA TGTGCCAGCAGCTTAGCCCGGACAGGGGCCAAGGGTACGCAGTATTTT. It yields the protein CASSLARTGAKGTQYF.

The V call is TRBV18, the J call TRBJ2-5, with D uncertain. CDR1 and CDR2 (germline): KGHSH, LQKENI. The V end lost 5 bases, the J end lost 2 bases, and 9 bases lay between the germline ends. This CDR3 region has 13 residues. The CDR3 is CASSIRQQETQYF. In DNA, the CDR3 is TGTGCCAGCTCAATAAGGCAGCAAGAGACCCAGTACTTC.

This chain joins TRBV5-1 and TRBJ2-1; D unresolved. CDR1 is SGHRS and CDR2 is YFSETQ in the germline V gene. Trimming removed 3 bases at V and 2 bases at J, with 9 bases between. CDR3 length equals 14 residues. The CDR3 DNA follows: TGCGCCAGCAGCTCCGACGGTCCCTACAATGAGCAGTTCTTC. Translation gives CASSSDGPYNEQFF.

The rearrangement joins TRBV11-3 to TRBJ2-2, with D perhaps matching TRBD1 (6 bases). Germline-derived CDR1 and CDR2 are SGHNT and YENEEA. Trimming stripped 1 base from V and 5 bases from J, with 17 bases between. This CDR3 is 17 amino acids long. The CDR3 DNA is TGTGCCAGCAGCTTAGGGTATCGACAGGTAGCGACCGGGGAGCTGTTTTTT. This codes for CASSLGYRQVATGELFF.

The chain joins TRBV5-6 to TRBJ2-7, with D unclear. Germline V gives CDR1 SGHDT, CDR2 YYEEEE. Trimming removed 2 bases from V and 0 bases from J, with 9 bases in between. The CDR3 has 14 amino acids. The CDR3 DNA reads as TGTGCCAGCAGCTTAGTAAGTAGCTCCTACGAGCAGTACGTC. It codes for CASSLVSSSYEQYV.

This chain connects TRBV18 to TRBJ2-2; D unresolved. The CDR3 totals 13 residues. Germline assignment: CDR1 KGHSH and CDR2 LQKENI. V was pared by 0 bases and J by 9 bases, with 8 bases between. The DNA of the CDR3 is TGTGCCAGCTCACCACCAAGGTTTCGGGAGCTGTTTTTT. Protein sequence: CASSPPRFRELFF.